This passage covers 4 T cell receptor beta chains from one sample sequenced in a study of cytomegalovirus exposure and HLA in healthy donors. Clones were sequenced by immunoSEQ multiplex PCR, and TCRdb holds only the in-frame ones, with some missing. The table records a few hundred thousand clones, about 86% of them present only once. Sequencing was performed on PBMCs. All receptors come from a woman between 18 and 29 years old in good health and CMV-seronegative.

This sequence joins TRBV6-5 and TRBJ2-7, with D possibly matching TRBD2 (6 bases). Trimming stripped 0 bases from V and 5 bases from J, with 11 bases between. Germline assignment: CDR1 MNHEY and CDR2 SVGAGI. The CDR3 totals 14 residues. This CDR3 is CASSYSAPGDEQYF. CDR3 nucleotides: TGTGCCAGCAGTTACTCAGCCCCGGGGGACGAGCAGTACTTC.

CDR3 DNA: TGCGCCAGCAGCCAAGCTTGGGGACAGAACACTGAAGCTTTCTTT. This translates into CASSQAWGQNTEAFF. The rearrangement joins TRBV4-1 to TRBJ1-1; tentatively, D is TRBD1 (6 bases). Trimming removed 1 base at V and 1 base at J, with 10 bases between. Looked up from germline, CDR1 is MGHRA and CDR2 is YSYEKL. This CDR3 spans 15 amino acids.

The V gene is TRBV18, the J gene TRBJ2-2, with D unresolved. The CDR3 has 16 residues. From germline, CDR1 is KGHSH and CDR2 LQKENI. Trimming left V 5 bases short and J 4 bases short, with 17 bases between. CDR3 sequence (DNA): TGTGCCAGCTCATCGACACTTACAGCCGCCACCGGGGAGCTGTTTTTT. It yields the protein CASSSTLTAATGELFF.

V is TRBV2 and J is TRBJ2-7; 9 bases match TRBD1. Germline CDR1 SNHLY, CDR2 FYNNEI. Germline trimming cut 7 bases from V and 6 bases from J; bases unmatched to any gene: 10. CDR3 length: 14 amino acids. CDR3 residues: CASKNRGHSGEQYF. CDR3 nucleotide sequence: TGTGCCAGCAAGAACAGGGGGCATTCTGGCGAGCAGTACTTC.